This T cell receptor beta chain emerged from a study of identical twins. Study results and caveats: Out-of-frame alpha sequences common to twins were enriched for low generation probability. Conclusions were drawn cross-sectionally by statistical analysis, without following the same donors. Modelling underestimated the level of out-of-frame TCR alpha sharing observed in monozygotic twins.

CDR1 is SQVTM and CDR2 is ANQGSEA in the germline V gene. The CDR3 runs to 11 residues. V was clipped by 3 bases and J by 9 bases, with 9 bases between them. This clonotype was found a few times. Its antigen remains unknown. A universal primer site was added by template switching, and unique molecular identifiers were carried by the cDNA. TCRdb re-called the 5' RACE reads with MiXCR, one entry per CDR3 protein. The table includes 300,000 to 400,000 distinct CDR3 sequences, approximately 8.8% detected once. Sequencing was done on a sample of naive T cells sorted from blood. The chain combines TRBV29-1 with TRBJ2-1; a weak D match, TRBD1 (6 bases). The source of this sequence is a woman aged 50 to 65 in good health. The CDR3 region has the DNA TGCAGCGTTGAGGTAGGGGGTGAGCAGTTCTTC. Its translation: CSVEVGGEQFF.